The 18 T cell receptor beta chains in this list originate from one sample, sequenced in a study of shared clonotypes between healthy human individuals (dated by TCRdb to 2020 to 2022). Library preparation was by the immunoSEQ multiplex PCR assay. TCRdb obtained this table from immuneACCESS and retained in-frame rearrangements with V and J assigned. These tables miss some clones; where compared with another copy, unresolved V genes account for less than half of the shortfall, and the remainder is unexplained. This sample holds about 960,000 clones; about three quarters were observed only once. The top ten hold around 1.5% of the sample. Sample: memory CD4+ T cells sorted from blood. Read against the paper, the sample's cell subset or site label means: CD45RA-negative fraction. The receptors were gathered from a man between 18 and 29 years old in good health.

The V and J genes are TRBV7-2 and TRBJ2-1; D uncertain. The CDR3 contains 13 residues. Germline V CDR1 and CDR2: SGHTA, FQGNSA. V lost 2 bases and J lost 8, with 10 bases in between. The CDR3 spells CASSLIARDEQFF. DNA of the CDR3: TGTGCCAGCAGCTTAATCGCTCGGGATGAGCAGTTCTTC.

In this sample, this clone turned up a few times. The chain joins TRBV19 to TRBJ1-2; D possibly corresponds to TRBD1 (5 bases). Trimming stripped 5 bases from V and 2 bases from J, with 12 bases between. CDR1 is LNHDA and CDR2 is SQIVND in the germline V gene (reference sequence). CDR3 length equals 14 residues. The CDR3 bases are TGTGCCAGTAGTCCCAGGGAGGGGAACTATGGCTACACCTTC. Translated: CASSPREGNYGYTF.

This clone has only one observation. V gene TRBV19 combines with J gene TRBJ2-1, with D perhaps being TRBD1 or TRBD2 (5 bases each). This CDR3 is 18 amino acids long. From germline, CDR1 is LNHDA and CDR2 SQIVND (reference sequence). V was trimmed by 3 bases and J by 0 bases, leaving 18 bases between them. CDR3 protein: CASSMRQTSGSSYNEQFF. In DNA form, the CDR3 reads TGTGCCAGTAGTATGAGACAGACTTCGGGGAGCTCCTACAATGAGCAGTTCTTC.

This clone came up many times. The chain uses TRBV19 and TRBJ2-5, with 10 bases fitting TRBD2. The trim removed 0 bases at V and 8 bases at J, leaving 9 bases unmatched. CDR3 size: 16 residues. CDR1 is LNHDA and CDR2 is SQIVND in the germline V gene (reference sequence). The DNA of the CDR3 is TGTGCCAGTAGTATAGACCCGTCTAGCGGGGGCCTTACCCAGTACTTC. Amino acid sequence: CASSIDPSSGGLTQYF.

The chain recombines TRBV15 with TRBJ2-1; 7 bases line up with TRBD2. CDR1 LNHNV and CDR2 YYDKDF come from the germline V gene (reference sequence). Losses at the gene ends were 4 bases for V and 6 bases for J; bases not matched to a gene: 9. This CDR3 is 15 amino acids long. The CDR3 nucleotides are TGTGCCACCAGCAAAGATAGTTGGACTAGCAATGAGCAGTTCTTC. This encodes CATSKDSWTSNEQFF.

The gene calls are TRBV19 and TRBJ2-1, with a tentative D call TRBD2 (6 bases). V lost 4 bases and J lost 7, with 20 bases in between. In germline, CDR1 is LNHDA, CDR2 SQIVND (reference sequence). The CDR3 is 16 residues long. The CDR3 is CASSNFGGVTRNEQFF. CDR3 bases: TGTGCCAGTAGTAATTTCGGGGGAGTGACTAGGAATGAGCAGTTCTTC.

The gene calls are TRBV30 and TRBJ2-1; 15 nucleotides agree with TRBD2. Germline V gene lookup returns CDR1 GTSNPN and CDR2 SVGIG (reference sequence). The junction had 8 bases not matched to a gene; V was cut back by 2 bases and J by 0 bases. The CDR3 has 19 amino acids. CDR3 nucleotides: TGTGCCTGGAGTCACGGGACTAGCGGGGGGCGAAGCTCCTACAATGAGCAGTTCTTC. Its translation: CAWSHGTSGGRSSYNEQFF.

With respect to this clone: The sample holds other DNA sequences that translate to the same CDR3. The chain joins TRBV30 to TRBJ2-2, with D tentatively TRBD2 (5 bases). The CDR3 is 13 amino acids. Germline-derived CDR1 and CDR2 are GTSNPN and SVGIG (reference sequence). Between the trimmed V and J ends, which lost 0 bases and 5 bases, there was a span of 7 bases. The CDR3 DNA follows: TGTGCCTGGAGTGTATCGGGAACCGGGGAGCTGTTTTTT. Amino acids: CAWSVSGTGELFF.

The CDR3 region is CASSIRVQNSPLHF. The DNA of the CDR3 is TGTGCCAGTAGTATCAGGGTCCAGAATTCACCCCTCCACTTT. J is TRBJ1-6 and V is TRBV19; a weak D match, TRBD1 (5 bases). Trimming stripped 3 bases from V and 7 bases from J, with 10 bases between. The CDR3 totals 14 residues. The V gene's germline CDR1 is LNHDA and CDR2 SQIVND (reference sequence).

In regard to this clone: The same CDR3 arises from other DNA sequences in this sample as well. The rearrangement uses TRBV6-1 and TRBJ1-2; possible D gene TRBD1, 5 bases. This CDR3 has 13 residues. Per germline, CDR1 MNHNS and CDR2 SASEGT. The ends were cut back, 6 bases at V and 4 bases at J, with 12 bases in the middle. CDR3 nucleotide sequence: TGTGCCAGCAGGACCGGGGCCGGCTATGGCTACACCTTC. It translates to CASRTGAGYGYTF.

The rearrangement links TRBV7-2 to TRBJ2-3; tentatively, D is TRBD2 (6 bases). Germline V CDR1 and CDR2: SGHTA, FQGNSA. The CDR3 spans 17 residues. Trimming removed 1 base from V and 1 base from J, with 15 bases in between. CDR3 sequence reads: CASSLVVSGRGTDTQYF. DNA of the CDR3: TGTGCCAGCAGCTTAGTGGTATCCGGGAGAGGCACAGATACGCAGTATTTT.

This sequence joins TRBV6-1 and TRBJ2-3; D ambiguous. The CDR3 is 12 amino acids. Trimming stripped 4 bases from V and 2 bases from J, with 4 bases between. CDR1 and CDR2 (germline): MNHNS, SASEGT. CDR3 protein: CASSATTDTQYF. In nucleotides, the CDR3 is TGTGCCAGCAGTGCGACCACAGATACGCAGTATTTT.

This clone has only a few counts. This chain joins TRBV19 and TRBJ2-7; D possibly corresponds to TRBD1 (6 bases). Per the germline V gene, CDR1 is LNHDA and CDR2 is SQIVND (reference sequence). The CDR3 loop spans 13 amino acids. Trimming pared 5 bases from V and 5 bases from J, leaving 13 bases between. The CDR3 sequence: CASSADRSHEQYF. For the CDR3, the DNA is TGTGCCAGTAGTGCCGACAGGTCCCACGAGCAGTACTTC.

This chain links TRBV7-9 with TRBJ1-2; 7 bases line up with TRBD1. With 4 bases clipped from V and 4 bases from J, the junction kept 9 bases outside the gene matches. Germline loops: CDR1 SEHNR, CDR2 FQNEAQ (reference sequence). This CDR3 has 15 residues. The CDR3 here is CASSSLEGAGYGYTF. As DNA, the CDR3 is TGTGCCAGCAGCTCACTGGAGGGGGCCGGCTATGGCTACACCTTC.

The rearrangement joins TRBV5-4 to TRBJ2-7; possible D gene TRBD1, 7 bases. The V and J ends lost 5 bases and 2 bases respectively, with 17 bases between them. The germline gives CDR1 SGHNT, CDR2 YYREEE (reference sequence). The CDR3 length is 15 residues. The CDR3 coding sequence is TGTGCCAGCAGTCGACAGGGAGGTGGGGCCTACGAGCAGTACTTC. Protein product: CASSRQGGGAYEQYF.

This clone was detected only a few times. This chain links TRBV9 with TRBJ1-6; TRBD1 agrees at 8 bases. This CDR3 contains 14 residues. Germline V gives CDR1 SGDLS, CDR2 YYNGEE. J lost 7 bases, V lost 5 bases, and 5 bases had no gene match. The CDR3 sequence: CASRTGATNSPLHF. CDR3 DNA: TGTGCCAGCAGGACAGGGGCTACGAATTCACCCCTCCACTTT.

This chain connects TRBV9 to TRBJ2-1, with TRBD2 as a possible D gene (6 bases). V lost 3 bases, J lost 6 bases, and 22 bases lay in between. This CDR3 region has 17 residues. The germline CDR1 and CDR2 sequences are SGDLS and YYNGEE. The CDR3 coding sequence is TGTGCCAGCAGCGCCGACCCTTTGGGAGGCAGAATCAATGAGCAGTTCTTC. Protein product: CASSADPLGGRINEQFF.

This clone was recorded a few times. The chain is built from TRBV30 and TRBJ2-5; D unclear. The CDR3 contains 16 residues. Germline values: CDR1 GTSNPN, CDR2 SVGIG (reference sequence). V lost 3 bases to trimming and J lost 6 bases, with 23 bases between them. CDR3 nucleotide sequence: TGTGCCTGGAGCTTGCAGGACGGCCTGGCTTCGAAGACCCAGTACTTC. Protein product: CAWSLQDGLASKTQYF.